This record looks at one T cell receptor beta chain sequence and its context. The data are from a study of blood T cell repertoires in COVID-19. Across the whole study: Specimens from acute and convalescent COVID-19 originated in the United States, Italy and Spain. T cells, B-cell-depleted T cells, or PBMCs provided the cDNA or gDNA that served as material.

Original processing notes: Counts of nucleated cells, estimated from reference gene primer amplification, were obtained. Sequencing used immunoSEQ multiplex PCR; TCRdb keeps in-frame clones, though not all of them. V, J and clone size are those of that table, while D and trimming were read from the DNA. The sample records about 220,000 clones, 70% to 90% being singletons. Germline CDR1 is SGHNT and CDR2 is YYREEE (reference sequence). The trim removed 4 bases at V and 2 bases at J, leaving 3 bases unmatched. The CDR3 covers 14 residues. The TCR originated in a human donor in a cohort sampled during active COVID-19. The chain is built from TRBV5-4 and TRBJ2-7, with 10 bases matching TRBD1. Sequencing was performed on peripheral blood. DNA for the CDR3: TGTGCCAGCAGCGCGGGACAGGGGCCCTACGAGCAGTACTTC. This encodes CASSAGQGPYEQYF.